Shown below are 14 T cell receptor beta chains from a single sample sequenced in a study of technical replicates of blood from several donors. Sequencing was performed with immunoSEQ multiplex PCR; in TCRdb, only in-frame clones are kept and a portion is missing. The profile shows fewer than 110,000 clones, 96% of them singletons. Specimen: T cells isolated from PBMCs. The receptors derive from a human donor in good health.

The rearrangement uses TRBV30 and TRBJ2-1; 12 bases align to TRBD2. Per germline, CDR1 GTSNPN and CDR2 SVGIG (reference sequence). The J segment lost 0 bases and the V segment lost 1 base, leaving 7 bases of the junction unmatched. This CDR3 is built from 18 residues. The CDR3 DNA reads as TGTGCCTGGAGTGCAACGGGACTAGCGGGCTACTCCTACAATGAGCAGTTCTTC. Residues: CAWSATGLAGYSYNEQFF.

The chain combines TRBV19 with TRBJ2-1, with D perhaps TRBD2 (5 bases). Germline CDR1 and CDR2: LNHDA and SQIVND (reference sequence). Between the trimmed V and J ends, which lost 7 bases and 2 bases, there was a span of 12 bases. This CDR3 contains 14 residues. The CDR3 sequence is CASILRAPYNEQFF. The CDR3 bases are TGTGCCAGTATTCTGAGGGCCCCCTACAATGAGCAGTTCTTC.

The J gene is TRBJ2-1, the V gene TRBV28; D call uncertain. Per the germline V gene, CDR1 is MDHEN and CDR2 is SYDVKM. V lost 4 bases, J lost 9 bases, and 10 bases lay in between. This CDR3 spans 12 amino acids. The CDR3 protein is CASSSNPGEQFF. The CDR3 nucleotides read TGTGCCAGCAGTTCAAACCCAGGTGAGCAGTTCTTC.

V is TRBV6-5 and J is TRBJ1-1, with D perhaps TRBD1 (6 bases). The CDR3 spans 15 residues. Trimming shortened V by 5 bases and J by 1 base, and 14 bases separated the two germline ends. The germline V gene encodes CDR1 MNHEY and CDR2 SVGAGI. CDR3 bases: TGTGCCAGCAGTGGGGGAAGGACAGCGAACACTGAAGCTTTCTTT. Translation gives CASSGGRTANTEAFF.

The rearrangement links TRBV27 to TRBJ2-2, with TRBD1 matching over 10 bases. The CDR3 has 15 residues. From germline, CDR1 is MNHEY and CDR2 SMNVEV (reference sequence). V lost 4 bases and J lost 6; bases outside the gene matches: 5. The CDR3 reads CASSSGTGVPGELFF. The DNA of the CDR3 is TGTGCCAGCAGTTCCGGGACAGGGGTTCCCGGGGAGCTGTTTTTT.

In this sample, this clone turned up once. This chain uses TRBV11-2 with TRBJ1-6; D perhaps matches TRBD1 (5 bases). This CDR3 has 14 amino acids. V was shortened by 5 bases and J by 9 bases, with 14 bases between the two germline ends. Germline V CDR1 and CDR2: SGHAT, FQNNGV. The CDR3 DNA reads TGTGCCAGCAGCCCGATGACAGTTTCTTCACCCCTCCACTTT. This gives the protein CASSPMTVSSPLHF. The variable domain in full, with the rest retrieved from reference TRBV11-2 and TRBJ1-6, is EAGVAQSPRYKIIEKRQSVAFWCNPISGHATLYWYQQILGQGPKLLIQFQNNGVVDDSQLPKDRFSAERLKGVDSTLKIQPAKLEDSAVYLCASSPMTVSSPLHFGNGTRLTVT.

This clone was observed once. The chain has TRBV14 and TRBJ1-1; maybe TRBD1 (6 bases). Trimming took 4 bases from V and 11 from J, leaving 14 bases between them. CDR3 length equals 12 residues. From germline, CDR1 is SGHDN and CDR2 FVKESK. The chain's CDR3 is CASSPQGRRAFF. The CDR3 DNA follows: TGTGCCAGCAGCCCACAGGGCAGGAGGGCTTTCTTT. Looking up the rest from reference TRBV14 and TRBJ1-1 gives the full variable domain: EAGVTQFPSHSVIEKGQTVTLRCDPISGHDNLYWYRRVMGKEIKFLLHFVKESKQDESGMPNNRFLAERTGGTYSTLKVQPAELEDSGVYFCASSPQGRRAFFGQGTRLTVV.

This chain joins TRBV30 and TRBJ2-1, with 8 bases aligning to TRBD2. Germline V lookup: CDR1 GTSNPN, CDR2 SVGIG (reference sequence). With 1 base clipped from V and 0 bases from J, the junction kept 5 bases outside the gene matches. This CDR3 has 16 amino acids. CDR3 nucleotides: TGTGCCTGGAGTGCCCCCGGGGGGGGCTCCTACAATGAGCAGTTCTTC. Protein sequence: CAWSAPGGGSYNEQFF.

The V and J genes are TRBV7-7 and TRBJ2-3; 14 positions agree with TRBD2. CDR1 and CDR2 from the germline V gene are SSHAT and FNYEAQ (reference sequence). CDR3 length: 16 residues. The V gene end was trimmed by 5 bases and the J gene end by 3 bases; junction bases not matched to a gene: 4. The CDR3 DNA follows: TGTGCCAGCAGCCAAGGGACTAGCGGGAGTACAGATACGCAGTATTTT. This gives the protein CASSQGTSGSTDTQYF.

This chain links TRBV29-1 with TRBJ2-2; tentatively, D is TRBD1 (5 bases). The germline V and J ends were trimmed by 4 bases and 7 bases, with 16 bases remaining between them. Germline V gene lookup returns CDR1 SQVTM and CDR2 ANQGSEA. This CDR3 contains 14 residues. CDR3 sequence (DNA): TGCAGCGTTGGGGATAGGGGTAGTAGCGGGGAGCTGTTTTTT. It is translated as CSVGDRGSSGELFF.

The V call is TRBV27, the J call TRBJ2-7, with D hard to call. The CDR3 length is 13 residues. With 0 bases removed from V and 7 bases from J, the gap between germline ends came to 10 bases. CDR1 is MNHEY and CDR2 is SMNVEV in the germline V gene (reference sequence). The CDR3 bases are TGTGCCAGCAGTTTATCTGCCGGCAGGGAGCAGTACTTC. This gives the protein CASSLSAGREQYF.

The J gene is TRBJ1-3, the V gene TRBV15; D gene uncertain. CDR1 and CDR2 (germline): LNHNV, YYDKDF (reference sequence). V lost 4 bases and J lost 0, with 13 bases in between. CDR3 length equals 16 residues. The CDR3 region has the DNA TGTGCCACCAGCACCGCATTACCGAGCTCTGGAAACACCATATATTTT. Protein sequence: CATSTALPSSGNTIYF. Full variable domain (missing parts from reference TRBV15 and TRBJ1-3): DAMVIQNPRYQVTQFGKPVTLSCSQTLNHNVMYWYQQKSSQAPKLLFHYYDKDFNNEADTPDNFQSRRPNTSFCFLDIRSPGLGDTAMYLCATSTALPSSGNTIYFGEGSWLTVV.

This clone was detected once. CDR3 DNA sequence: TGTGCCAGTAGTCGAACAGGTCTTGGCAATCAGCCCCAGCATTTT. This translates into CASSRTGLGNQPQHF. This chain links TRBV19 with TRBJ1-5; a weak D match, TRBD1 (5 bases). Germline V CDR1 and CDR2: LNHDA, SQIVND (reference sequence). This CDR3 region has 15 residues. V lost 5 bases to trimming and J lost 2 bases, with 13 bases between them.

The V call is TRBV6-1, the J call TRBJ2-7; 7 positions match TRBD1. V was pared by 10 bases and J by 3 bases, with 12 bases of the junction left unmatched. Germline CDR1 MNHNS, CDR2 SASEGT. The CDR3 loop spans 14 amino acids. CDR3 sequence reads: CAINLGTALYEQYF. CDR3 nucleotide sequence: TGTGCCATCAATTTAGGGACAGCCCTCTACGAGCAGTACTTC.